One T cell receptor beta chain is described in this entry. Its antigen remains unidentified. Germline CDR1 is LGHDT and CDR2 is YNNKEL (reference sequence). V gave up 4 bases and J gave up 7 bases, with 22 bases separating them. The CDR3 is made up of 17 amino acids. TCRdb fed the 5' RACE reads into MiXCR, producing one record per CDR3 protein. The table shows nearly 900,000 distinct CDR3 sequences, with around an eighth occurring only once. This entry is derived from a study of identical twins. Findings of the study overall: Findings depended on cross-sectional statistics rather than tracking the same donors. Analyses based on zero insertions could be partly confounded by invariant MAIT and iNKT cells. In cord blood, abundant beta clonotypes had fewer insertions; memory showed no trend.

The same sample was also studied in work on yellow fever vaccine responses in identical twins.

The rearrangement joins TRBV3-1 to TRBJ2-2; perhaps TRBD1 as D (6 bases). The source is a woman in her late teens or twenties in good health. The source material was PBMCs. CDR3: CASSPPPGEGVHGELFF. DNA of the CDR3: TGTGCCAGCAGCCCCCCCCCAGGCGAGGGGGTTCACGGGGAGCTGTTTTTT. Variable domain in full (rest from reference TRBV3-1 and TRBJ2-2): DTAVSQTPKYLVTQMGNDKSIKCEQNLGHDTMYWYKQDSKKFLKIMFSYNNKELIINETVPNRFSPKSPDKAHLNLHINSLELGDSAVYFCASSPPPGEGVHGELFFGEGSRLTVL.